Presented here are 5 T cell receptor beta chains from one specimen sequenced in a study of post-analysis software for immune sequencing data. Study-level results: Several TRBV segments were more frequent in patients than controls; TRBV5-6, TRBV5-1 and TRBV20-1 belonged to this group.

These receptors lack a known antigen. Researchers reported that TCR beta cDNA libraries carried unique molecular identifiers. Via MiXCR, TCRdb re-called the PCR reads, giving one row per CDR3 protein. Here the sample spans a few hundred thousand distinct CDR3 sequences, roughly 46% being singletons. The sample taken for sequencing was blood. The receptor source for this set is a girl between 10 and 17 years old with multiple sclerosis.

This chain connects TRBV5-1 to TRBJ1-1; 9 bases line up with TRBD1. The V segment lost 4 bases and the J segment 6 bases; nucleotides outside the gene matches: 13. Germline V gene lookup returns CDR1 SGHRS and CDR2 YFSETQ. There are 16 residues in the CDR3. This chain's CDR3 is CASSTGRDRVGSEAFF. The CDR3 DNA reads TGCGCCAGCAGCACTGGACGGGACAGGGTTGGTTCTGAAGCTTTCTTT.

V and J are TRBV6-6 and TRBJ1-6; no reliable D call. Germline V gives CDR1 MNHNY, CDR2 SVGAGI (reference sequence). Trimming took off 9 bases at V and 6 bases at J, with 15 bases between the two ends. This CDR3 is 14 amino acids long. The CDR3 DNA is TGTGCCAGTAACCGGGATTTAACTAATTCACCCCTCCACTTT. Translating it yields CASNRDLTNSPLHF.

A few counts support this clonotype. The chain carries TRBV7-3 and TRBJ2-1, with 8 bases lining up with TRBD1. Germline values: CDR1 SGHTA, CDR2 FQGTGA. The CDR3 runs to 15 residues. Unmatched junction bases numbered 6, after V lost 4 bases and J lost 4 bases. The CDR3 coding sequence is TGTGCCAGCAGCTCCGGGACAGGCCCTTACAATGAGCAGTTCTTC. Translating gives CASSSGTGPYNEQFF. The full variable domain, in which reference TRBV7-3 and TRBJ2-1 provide the parts outside the CDR3, is GAGVSQTPSNKVTEKGKYVELRCDPISGHTALYWYRQSLGQGPEFLIYFQGTGAADDSGLPNDRFFAVRPEGSVSTLKIQRTERGDSAVYLCASSSGTGPYNEQFFGPGTRLTVL.

CDR3 bases: TGTGCCAGCAGTGCACAGGGTTTCCATGAGCAGTTCTTC. It encodes CASSAQGFHEQFF. V is TRBV28 and J is TRBJ2-1; D might be TRBD1 (6 bases). The CDR3 extends over 13 amino acids. Trimming removed 5 bases from V and 8 bases from J, with 13 bases in between. Germline CDR1 MDHEN, CDR2 SYDVKM.

In its sample, this clonotype was seen a few times. The V gene is TRBV5-1, the J gene TRBJ2-7, with 11 bases fitting TRBD1. With V trimmed by 4 bases and J by 2 bases, 8 bases remained unmatched. Germline CDR1 reads SGHRS; CDR2 reads YFSETQ. The CDR3 is made up of 16 amino acids. This CDR3 is CASSRMPGQGAYEQYF. The CDR3 DNA reads as TGCGCCAGCAGCAGAATGCCGGGACAGGGGGCCTACGAGCAGTACTTC.